This T cell receptor (beta chain) emerged from a study of blood T cell repertoires in COVID-19. The CDR3 length is 15 residues. CDR1 LNHDA and CDR2 SQIVND come from the germline V gene (reference sequence). The trim removed 9 bases at V and 7 bases at J, leaving 17 bases unmatched. Source study methods: Estimation of nucleated cell counts relied on the amplification of reference gene primers. The data were produced by immunoSEQ multiplex PCR, yet TCRdb's version contains in-frame clones alone and is incomplete. V and J calls and clone size are given by that table; D and trimming were obtained from the DNA. This sample yields a few hundred thousand clones, of which 84% are seen a single time; roughly 1.4% belongs to the top ten.

The material sequenced was peripheral blood. V is TRBV19 and J is TRBJ1-2, with TRBD1 matching 7 bases. The sequence was collected from a middle-aged woman who had recovered from COVID-19. The CDR3 DNA is TGTGCCAGCCGACCAGACCACCAGGGGGATGGTGGCTACACCTTC. This sequence encodes CASRPDHQGDGGYTF.